Listed below are T cell receptor beta chains from one sample, sequenced in a study of blood T cell repertoires in COVID-19. TCRdb's copy holds only in-frame clones and misses some; the assay was immunoSEQ multiplex PCR. The repertoire includes about 85,000 clones, roughly 89% of them detected once, and roughly 2% sits in the top ten. The specimen was peripheral blood. The receptors were sampled from a man aged 50-60 years with acute or convalescent COVID-19. Each CDR3 is given with its conserved first and last residue. A D gene is named only where the DNA matches it firmly. Size values are once, few and many counts, or a class for expanded clones, and some rows have none.

v_gene: TRBV19
j_gene: TRBJ1-1
d_gene: .
abundance: .
CDR3aa: CASSPTGNTEAFF
CDR3nt: TGTGCCAGTAGCCCAACAGGGAACACTGAAGCTTTCTTT

v_gene: TRBV12-5
j_gene: TRBJ1-5
d_gene: .
abundance: .
CDR3aa: CASGLDRALYSNQPQHF
CDR3nt: TGTGCTAGTGGTTTGGACAGGGCTCTCTATAGCAATCAGCCCCAGCATTTT

v_gene: TRBV5-1
j_gene: TRBJ2-1
d_gene: TRBD1
abundance: .
CDR3aa: CASSMGQGRNNEQFF
CDR3nt: TGCGCCAGCAGCATGGGACAGGGTAGGAACAATGAGCAGTTCTTC

v_gene: TRBV6-5
j_gene: TRBJ1-5
d_gene: TRBD1
abundance: .
CDR3aa: CASRRTGGDQPQHF
CDR3nt: TGTGCCAGCAGACGGACAGGGGGAGATCAGCCCCAGCATTTT

v_gene: TRBV19
j_gene: TRBJ1-1
d_gene: .
abundance: .
CDR3aa: CASKVGTEAFF
CDR3nt: TGTGCCAGTAAGGTCGGGACTGAAGCTTTCTTT

v_gene: TRBV4-3
j_gene: TRBJ2-5
d_gene: TRBD1
abundance: .
CDR3aa: CASSQDWGTGWETQYF
CDR3nt: TGCGCCAGCAGCCAAGATTGGGGGACAGGATGGGAGACCCAGTACTTC

v_gene: TRBV4-3
j_gene: TRBJ1-6
d_gene: .
abundance: .
CDR3aa: CASSQDLQGESPLHF
CDR3nt: TGCGCCAGCAGCCAAGATCTACAGGGTGAATCACCCCTCCACTTT

v_gene: TRBV5-5
j_gene: TRBJ2-1
d_gene: .
abundance: few
CDR3aa: CASSLAASEQFF
CDR3nt: TGTGCCAGCAGCTTGGCCGCGAGTGAGCAGTTCTTC

v_gene: TRBV6-5
j_gene: TRBJ2-2
d_gene: TRBD1
abundance: .
CDR3aa: CASSYYLQGATGELFF
CDR3nt: TGTGCCAGCAGTTACTACCTCCAGGGGGCCACCGGGGAGCTGTTTTTT

v_gene: TRBV5-5
j_gene: TRBJ2-1
d_gene: .
abundance: .
CDR3aa: CASNQREANNEQFF
CDR3nt: TGTGCCAGCAACCAAAGGGAGGCCAACAATGAGCAGTTCTTC

v_gene: TRBV28
j_gene: TRBJ2-7
d_gene: TRBD2
abundance: .
CDR3aa: CASWSGKPYEQYF
CDR3nt: TGTGCCAGTTGGAGCGGGAAGCCCTACGAGCAGTACTTC

v_gene: TRBV6-6
j_gene: TRBJ1-1
d_gene: .
abundance: .
CDR3aa: CASSLKGGGEAFF
CDR3nt: TGTGCCAGCAGCCTGAAGGGGGGGGGTGAAGCTTTCTTT

v_gene: TRBV30
j_gene: TRBJ1-2
d_gene: TRBD1
abundance: .
CDR3aa: CAWSKGQLRFTF
CDR3nt: TGTGCCTGGAGTAAGGGACAGCTTCGGTTTACCTTC

v_gene: TRBV23-1
j_gene: TRBJ1-5
d_gene: .
abundance: .
CDR3aa: CASSQPDQPQHF
CDR3nt: TGCGCCAGCAGTCAACCCGATCAGCCCCAGCATTTT

v_gene: TRBV18
j_gene: TRBJ1-3
d_gene: .
abundance: .
CDR3aa: CASSPPSVSGNTIYF
CDR3nt: TGTGCCAGCTCACCACCGAGCGTCTCTGGAAACACCATATATTTT

v_gene: TRBV6-5
j_gene: TRBJ2-6
d_gene: TRBD1
abundance: .
CDR3aa: CASSQGAGANVLTF
CDR3nt: TGTGCCAGCAGCCAGGGGGCTGGGGCCAACGTCCTGACTTTC

v_gene: TRBV5-4
j_gene: TRBJ2-3
d_gene: TRBD2
abundance: .
CDR3aa: CASSLTSGSKGDTQYF
CDR3nt: TGTGCCAGCAGCCTTACTAGCGGGAGTAAAGGGGATACGCAGTATTTT

v_gene: TRBV3-1/TRBV3-2
j_gene: TRBJ1-6
d_gene: TRBD1
abundance: .
CDR3aa: CASSRDRGSSPLHF
CDR3nt: TGTGCCAGCAGTCGGGACAGGGGATCTTCACCCCTCCACTTT

v_gene: TRBV5-8
j_gene: TRBJ1-5
d_gene: TRBD1
abundance: .
CDR3aa: CASSLWTGRDLTGQPQHF
CDR3nt: TGTGCCAGCAGCTTGTGGACAGGGCGAGACCTCACGGGGCAGCCCCAGCATTTT

v_gene: TRBV28
j_gene: TRBJ1-3
d_gene: .
abundance: .
CDR3aa: CASSYPSGASGNTIYF
CDR3nt: TGTGCCAGCAGTTATCCCTCAGGGGCCTCTGGAAACACCATATATTTT

v_gene: TRBV5-1
j_gene: TRBJ2-5
d_gene: TRBD2
abundance: .
CDR3aa: CASSRLAGGGQETQYF
CDR3nt: TGCGCCAGCAGCCGTTTAGCGGGAGGGGGCCAAGAGACCCAGTACTTC

v_gene: TRBV15
j_gene: TRBJ2-3
d_gene: .
abundance: .
CDR3aa: CATSRDSSSLTDTQYF
CDR3nt: TGTGCCACCAGCAGAGATTCCTCCAGTCTGACAGATACGCAGTATTTT

v_gene: TRBV6-2/TRBV6-3
j_gene: TRBJ1-6
d_gene: TRBD1
abundance: few
CDR3aa: CASSRSRDRVNSPLHF
CDR3nt: TGTGCCAGCAGTAGATCCCGGGACAGGGTGAATTCACCCCTCCACTTT

v_gene: TRBV5-1
j_gene: TRBJ2-1
d_gene: TRBD1
abundance: .
CDR3aa: CASSFTGDTYNEQFF
CDR3nt: TGCGCCAGCAGCTTTACAGGGGATACCTACAATGAGCAGTTCTTC

v_gene: TRBV28
j_gene: TRBJ1-1
d_gene: .
abundance: .
CDR3aa: CASSFPGNQNTEAFF
CDR3nt: TGTGCCAGCAGTTTTCCCGGGAACCAGAACACTGAAGCTTTCTTT

v_gene: TRBV2
j_gene: TRBJ1-5
d_gene: .
abundance: .
CDR3aa: CASSEAEGMSQPQHF
CDR3nt: TGTGCCAGCAGTGAAGCGGAGGGAATGAGTCAGCCCCAGCATTTT

v_gene: TRBV25-1
j_gene: TRBJ1-2
d_gene: .
abundance: .
CDR3aa: CASRENLGPYGYTF
CDR3nt: TGTGCCAGCAGAGAGAACCTTGGGCCCTATGGCTACACCTTC